These 3 T cell receptor beta chains originate from one sample sequenced in a study of CD8+CD57+ T cells in acquired aplastic anemia. Template material for TCR beta VDJ and CDR3 profiling consisted of genomic DNA. TCRdb recomputed calls from the reads with MiXCR, one row per CDR3 protein. The sample holds hundreds of thousands of distinct CDR3 sequences, more than 40% seen once. Previously, flow cytometry had revealed CD8+CD57+ cell expansion in the patients chosen for sequencing. The sample was sorted CD4+, CD8+, or CD8+CD57+ T cells (not recorded which) from PBMCs. Source of these receptors: a human donor with aplastic anemia.

This clonotype has ten or more counts. The rearrangement links TRBV12-3 or TRBV12-4 to TRBJ2-7; D ambiguous. This CDR3 has 12 residues. The germline V and J ends were trimmed by 5 bases and 7 bases, with 12 bases remaining between them. In DNA, the CDR3 is TGTGCCAGCAGTCCCGGACCCGGGGAGCAGTACTTC. Translating it yields CASSPGPGEQYF.

This chain links TRBV20-1 with TRBJ2-7; a weak D match, TRBD1 (7 bases). This CDR3 is 12 amino acids long. V lost 5 bases and J 6 bases, leaving 14 bases between the germline ends. The germline gives CDR1 DFQATT, CDR2 SNEGSKA (reference sequence). CDR3 bases: TGCAGTGCTCCCACAGGGGACTCCGAGCAGTACTTC. Translated: CSAPTGDSEQYF.

This chain connects TRBV30 to TRBJ2-7; D possibly corresponds to TRBD1 (6 bases). The CDR3 has 14 amino acids. The germline V and J ends were trimmed by 3 bases and 4 bases, with 16 bases remaining between them. The germline V gene encodes CDR1 GTSNPN and CDR2 SVGIG (reference sequence). The CDR3: CAWRASGQKYEQYF. CDR3 nucleotides: TGTGCCTGGAGAGCATCGGGACAAAAGTACGAGCAGTACTTC. Full variable domain (missing parts from reference TRBV30 and TRBJ2-7): SQTIHQWPATLVQPVGSPLSLECTVEGTSNPNLYWYRQAAGRGLQLLFYSVGIGQISSEVPQNLSASRPQDRQFILSSKKLLLSDSGFYLCAWRASGQKYEQYFGPGTRLTVT.